The clone carrying this T cell receptor beta chain was found many times. This specimen belongs to a study of neurological immune-mediated disorders. Noted time point: longitudinal time-point 1 (baseline). It was from 2 million PBMCs stored at -80 C that the unsorted libraries were obtained. Trimming left V 6 bases short and J 4 bases short, with 21 bases between. CDR1 is DFQATT and CDR2 is SNEGSKA in the germline V gene (reference sequence). The CDR3 covers 15 residues. Template-switch 5'RACE cDNA synthesis added a 10-nucleotide unique molecular identifier. TCRdb used MiXCR to reprocess the 5' RACE reads, holding one entry per CDR3 protein. The sample has 60,000 to 90,000 distinct CDR3 sequences; 10% are singletons.

V and J are TRBV20-1 and TRBJ1-2; possible D gene TRBD1, 6 bases. This receptor was identified in a man aged 30 to 39 in good health. The specimen was PBMCs. Here the CDR3 reads CSALETGALAYGYTF. The CDR3 nucleotides read TGCAGTGCGCTCGAAACGGGGGCCCTTGCCTATGGCTACACCTTC.